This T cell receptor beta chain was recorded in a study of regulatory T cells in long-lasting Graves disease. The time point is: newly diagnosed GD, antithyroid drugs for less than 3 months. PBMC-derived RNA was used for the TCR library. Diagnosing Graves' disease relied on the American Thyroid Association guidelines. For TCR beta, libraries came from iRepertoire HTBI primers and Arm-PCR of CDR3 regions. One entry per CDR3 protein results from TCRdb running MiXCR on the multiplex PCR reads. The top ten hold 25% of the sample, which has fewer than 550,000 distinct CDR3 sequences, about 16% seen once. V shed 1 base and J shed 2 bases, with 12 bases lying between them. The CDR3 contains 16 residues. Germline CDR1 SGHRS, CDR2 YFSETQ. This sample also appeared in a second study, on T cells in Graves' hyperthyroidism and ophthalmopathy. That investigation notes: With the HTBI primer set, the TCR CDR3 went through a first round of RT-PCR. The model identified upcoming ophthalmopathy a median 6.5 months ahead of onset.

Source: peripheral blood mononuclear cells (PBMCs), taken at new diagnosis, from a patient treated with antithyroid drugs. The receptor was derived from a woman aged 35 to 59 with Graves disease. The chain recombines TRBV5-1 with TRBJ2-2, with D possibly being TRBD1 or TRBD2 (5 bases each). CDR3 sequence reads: CASSLYPGLNTGELFF. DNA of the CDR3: TGCGCCAGCAGCTTGTATCCGGGGCTCAACACCGGGGAGCTGTTTTTT.